One sample yielded the 24 T cell receptor beta chains listed below, sequenced in a study of PD-1 blockade in classical Hodgkin lymphoma. With no exception, relapse followed autologous stem cell transplantation in all patients, and brentuximab vedotin exposure varied. Sequencing was performed with immunoSEQ multiplex PCR; in TCRdb, only in-frame clones are kept and a portion is missing. The sample consists of roughly 20,000 clones, roughly four fifths of them appearing once. Sample: peripheral blood mononuclear cells (PBMCs), taken before the second cycle of nivolumab. Receptors originate from a human donor with classical Hodgkin lymphoma.

The chain recombines TRBV10-3 with TRBJ2-2; D may be TRBD1 (6 bases). Germline V gene sequence: CDR1 ENHRY, CDR2 SYGVKD. CDR3 length: 15 amino acids. V lost 4 bases, J lost 6 bases, and 15 bases lay in between. CDR3 DNA: TGTGCCATCAGTGGACGGGACACCTATGCCGGGGAGCTGTTTTTT. Translation: CAISGRDTYAGELFF.

V gene TRBV5-6 combines with J gene TRBJ2-3; D gene unclear. The germline V and J ends were trimmed by 2 bases and 5 bases, with 3 bases remaining between them. CDR1 and CDR2 from the germline V gene are SGHDT and YYEEEE. There are 11 residues in the CDR3. DNA for the CDR3: TGTGCCAGCAGCTTCGGAGATACGCAGTATTTT. Protein sequence: CASSFGDTQYF.

The V call is TRBV14, the J call TRBJ2-3; D might be TRBD1 (6 bases). Per germline, CDR1 SGHDN and CDR2 FVKESK. The CDR3 sequence is 15 residues long. V was pared by 3 bases and J by 6 bases, with 16 bases between. Written as DNA, the CDR3 is TGTGCCAGCAGCCAGACCAGACAGGCCTCGGATACGCAGTATTTT. This codes for CASSQTRQASDTQYF.

This clone showed up just a few times. The rearrangement uses TRBV2 and TRBJ2-1; D gene unclear. The V gene's germline CDR1 is SNHLY and CDR2 FYNNEI. The CDR3 runs to 13 residues. V shed 6 bases and J shed 3 bases, with 9 bases lying between them. The CDR3 DNA is TGTGCCAGCAGGGTGAATCTCTACAATGAGCAGTTCTTC. Its translation: CASRVNLYNEQFF. The full variable domain, with the rest looked up from reference TRBV2 and TRBJ2-1, is EPEVTQTPSHQVTQMGQEVILRCVPISNHLYFYWYRQILGQKVEFLVSFYNNEISEKSEIFDDQFSVERPDGSNFTLKIRSTKLEDSAMYFCASRVNLYNEQFFGPGTRLTVL.

The CDR3 DNA is TGTGCCAGTAGTATAGTTGTGGAACGGGGGACCCAGTACTTC. Translated, it gives CASSIVVERGTQYF. V usage is TRBV19 and J usage is TRBJ2-5; maybe TRBD2 (5 bases). This CDR3 has 14 residues. Germline V gene lookup returns CDR1 LNHDA and CDR2 SQIVND (reference sequence). V was cut by 1 base and J by 7 bases, with 13 bases left in between.

The chain links TRBV19 to TRBJ2-1; the D gene is possibly TRBD1 (6 bases). V lost 3 bases and J lost 0, with 12 bases in between. The CDR3 has 16 amino acids. Looked up from germline, CDR1 is LNHDA and CDR2 is SQIVND (reference sequence). The CDR3 DNA sequence: TGTGCCAGTAGTATTTGGACAGAGAGCTCCTACAATGAGCAGTTCTTC. Its protein product is CASSIWTESSYNEQFF.

This chain joins TRBV7-9 and TRBJ2-5; D is ambiguous. This CDR3 is built from 16 residues. Germline-derived CDR1 and CDR2 are SEHNR and FQNEAQ (reference sequence). The ends were cut back, 5 bases at V and 7 bases at J, with 23 bases in the middle. The CDR3 nucleotides are TGTGCCAGCAGCCATATTCAGCTCACCAATGAGTGGACCCAGTACTTC. It codes for CASSHIQLTNEWTQYF. The variable domain in full, completed from reference TRBV7-9 and TRBJ2-5, reads DTGVSQNPRHKITKRGQNVTFRCDPISEHNRLYWYRQTLGQGPEFLTYFQNEAQLEKSRLLSDRFSAERPKGSFSTLEIQRTEQGDSAMYLCASSHIQLTNEWTQYFGPGTRLLVL.

This clone was seen only once. V gene TRBV5-1 combines with J gene TRBJ2-3, with TRBD2 as a possible D gene (5 bases). The CDR3 is made up of 15 amino acids. CDR1 and CDR2 from the germline V gene are SGHRS and YFSETQ. The V end was cut by 0 bases, the J end by 0 bases, with 8 bases between. The CDR3 is CASSLGGSSTDTQYF. CDR3 sequence (DNA): TGCGCCAGCAGCTTGGGAGGGTCCAGCACAGATACGCAGTATTTT.

About this clone itself: A read error may produce the germline difference seen at one junction end. This chain joins TRBV5-1 and TRBJ2-5; TRBD2 aligns across 10 bases. CDR1 is SGHRS, CDR2 YFSETQ, per germline. This CDR3 region has 16 residues. In DNA form, the CDR3 reads TGCGCCAGCAGCTTGGGAGGGACTAGCGTGCGAGAGACCCGGTACTTC. Its protein product is CASSLGGTSVRETRYF. Drawing the rest from reference TRBV5-1 and TRBJ2-5, the complete variable domain is KAGVTQTPRYLIKTRGQQVTLSCSPISGHRSVSWYQQTPGQGLQFLFEYFSETQRNKGNFPGRFSGRQFSNSRSEMNVSTLELGDSALYLCASSLGGTSVRETRYFGPGTRLLVL.

This sequence joins TRBV7-8 and TRBJ2-1, with D perhaps TRBD2 (7 bases). Germline assignment: CDR1 SGHVS and CDR2 FQNEAQ. The ends were cut back, 5 bases at V and 5 bases at J, with 16 bases in the middle. CDR3 length: 15 amino acids. In DNA form, the CDR3 reads TGTGCCAGCAGCCCCCACGGCGGGGGCGACAATGAGCAGTTCTTC. It codes for CASSPHGGGDNEQFF.

Comment on this clone: The sample contains more than one DNA sequence encoding this CDR3. The chain employs TRBV5-1 and TRBJ2-7, with 8 bases that match TRBD2. The junction had 6 bases not matched to a gene; V was cut back by 4 bases and J by 0 bases. The CDR3 extends over 15 amino acids. The germline V gene encodes CDR1 SGHRS and CDR2 YFSETQ. DNA of the CDR3: TGCGCCAGCAGCATTCTAGCGGGCGGCTCCTACGAGCAGTACTTC. It codes for CASSILAGGSYEQYF.

The V and J genes are TRBV18 and TRBJ2-5; 7 nucleotides align to TRBD1. CDR3 length: 14 residues. Germline CDR1 reads KGHSH; CDR2 reads LQKENI. V was clipped by 3 bases and J by 3 bases; unmatched bases: 4. The chain's CDR3 is CASSPYTGEETQYF. CDR3 DNA sequence: TGTGCCAGCTCACCGTATACAGGGGAAGAGACCCAGTACTTC. The full variable domain, its missing parts supplied by reference TRBV18 and TRBJ2-5, is NAGVMQNPRHLVRRRGQEARLRCSPMKGHSHVYWYRQLPEEGLKFMVYLQKENIIDESGMPKERFSAEFPKEGPSILRIQQVVRGDSAAYFCASSPYTGEETQYFGPGTRLLVL.

V gene TRBV10-3 combines with J gene TRBJ2-5; 9 bases are shared with TRBD1. The CDR3 consists of 15 residues. Germline CDR1 is ENHRY and CDR2 is SYGVKD. The ends lost 3 bases at V and 5 bases at J; junction bases unmatched: 7. In nucleotides, the CDR3 is TGTGCCATCAGTGATTATGGACAGGGGCAGGAGACCCAGTACTTC. The encoded protein is CAISDYGQGQETQYF.

The chain recombines TRBV27 with TRBJ2-7; 8 bases are a match to TRBD1. V lost 9 bases, J lost 1 base, and 8 bases stayed unmatched. Germline V gene data show CDR1 as MNHEY and CDR2 as SMNVEV (reference sequence). The CDR3 extends over 14 amino acids. DNA of the CDR3: TGTGCCAGTGGAGACAGGGGCCCTTCCTACGAGCAGTACTTC. Protein sequence: CASGDRGPSYEQYF.

V is TRBV6-1 and J is TRBJ2-5; tentatively, D is TRBD1 or TRBD2 (6 bases each). V lost 7 bases and J lost 4, with 13 bases in between. The CDR3 extends over 13 amino acids. Per germline, CDR1 MNHNS and CDR2 SASEGT. DNA for the CDR3: TGTGCCAGCACCATAGGGGGGAGAGAGACCCAGTACTTC. The encoded protein is CASTIGGRETQYF.

The chain has TRBV25-1 and TRBJ1-2; no clear D gene. With 3 bases removed from V and 6 bases from J, the gap between germline ends came to 11 bases. The CDR3 contains 13 residues. In germline, CDR1 is MGHDK, CDR2 SYGVNS. The CDR3 sequence is CASSDRTRDGYTF. The CDR3 bases are TGTGCCAGCAGTGACCGGACGAGGGATGGCTACACCTTC.

The chain joins TRBV4-2 to TRBJ2-1; TRBD2 matches 7 bases. Unmatched junction bases numbered 4, after V lost 1 base and J lost 4 bases. The CDR3 is 15 residues long. Germline lookup yields CDR1 LGHNA and CDR2 YNFKEQ. The CDR3 spells CASSQVREWYNEQFF. Written as DNA, the CDR3 is TGTGCCAGCAGCCAAGTGCGGGAGTGGTACAATGAGCAGTTCTTC.

This clone was counted between two and nine times. The rearrangement joins TRBV19 to TRBJ1-4; D ambiguous. CDR1 and CDR2 from the germline V gene are LNHDA and SQIVND (reference sequence). The V gene lost 2 bases and the J gene lost 11 bases, with 12 bases spanning the gap. The length of the CDR3 is 13 residues. The CDR3 reads CASSIPAVGKLFF. CDR3 nucleotide sequence: TGTGCCAGTAGTATACCGGCGGTGGGGAAACTGTTTTTT.

This rearrangement joins TRBV7-9 to TRBJ2-7, with a weak D call TRBD2 (6 bases). In germline, CDR1 is SEHNR, CDR2 FQNEAQ (reference sequence). The V gene lost 1 base and the J gene lost 6 bases, with 10 bases spanning the gap. This CDR3 region has 13 residues. The DNA for the CDR3 is TGTGCCAGCAGCTTAGTTGGCGGGACCGAGCAGTACTTC. Amino acids: CASSLVGGTEQYF.

V usage is TRBV7-9 and J usage is TRBJ2-2; D possibly corresponds to TRBD1 (6 bases). V lost 2 bases, J lost 8 bases, and 15 bases lay in between. Germline V gene data show CDR1 as SEHNR and CDR2 as FQNEAQ (reference sequence). CDR3 length: 15 residues. The CDR3 nucleotides are TGTGCCAGCAGCTTACCGGACAGAGCGAATGGGGAGCTGTTTTTT. Protein: CASSLPDRANGELFF.

The chain uses TRBV6-1 and TRBJ2-5, with D unclear. The germline V and J ends were trimmed by 1 base and 1 base, with 7 bases remaining between them. This CDR3 contains 14 residues. CDR1 is MNHNS, CDR2 SASEGT, per germline. The chain's CDR3 is CASSEGWIQETQYF. Written as DNA, the CDR3 is TGTGCCAGCAGTGAAGGATGGATCCAAGAGACCCAGTACTTC.

V is TRBV6-6 and J is TRBJ1-1; 8 nucleotides align to TRBD1. The CDR3 has 16 residues. The V gene end was trimmed by 6 bases and the J gene end by 4 bases; junction bases not matched to a gene: 13. Germline V gene data show CDR1 as MNHNY and CDR2 as SVGAGI (reference sequence). The CDR3 spells CASRNGRGRFRTEAFF. The CDR3 coding sequence is TGTGCCAGCAGGAACGGCAGGGGGCGGTTCCGCACTGAAGCTTTCTTT.

The chain links TRBV7-8 to TRBJ2-7; perhaps D is TRBD1 or TRBD2 (5 bases each). CDR3 size: 15 residues. From germline, CDR1 is SGHVS and CDR2 FQNEAQ. Deletions cut 5 bases from V and 6 bases from J, with 20 bases between. Here the CDR3 reads CASSPSSGTTPEQYF. The CDR3, as DNA: TGTGCCAGCAGCCCCTCCTCGGGGACCACCCCCGAGCAGTACTTC.

V is TRBV28 and J is TRBJ2-7; D gene unclear. Germline V CDR1 and CDR2: MDHEN, SYDVKM. Trimming shortened V by 2 bases and J by 3 bases, and 5 bases separated the two germline ends. This CDR3 is built from 12 residues. CDR3 bases: TGTGCCAGCAGTTTAGTTGACTACGAGCAGTACTTC. Translated: CASSLVDYEQYF.